These 13 T cell receptor beta chains were sequenced from one sample in a study of T-cell memory formation after mild COVID-19. MiXCR, applied by TCRdb to the 5' RACE reads, yields one record per CDR3 protein. The table lists a few hundred thousand distinct CDR3 sequences, roughly an eighth of them singletons. Sequencing was performed on PBMCs or a T cell subset sorted from them (not recorded which). Receptor source: a man aged 18 to 29 who had mild COVID-19 (a few samples of this study predate the infection). Cell type and time point are not known.

This clonotype appeared a few times. The chain uses TRBV2 and TRBJ2-3; perhaps TRBD2 as D (5 bases). Germline V CDR1 and CDR2: SNHLY, FYNNEI. The V and J ends lost 2 bases and 3 bases respectively, with 9 bases between them. The CDR3 is made up of 14 amino acids. The CDR3 DNA is TGTGCCAGCAGTGAACGGGGAACGACAGATACGCAGTATTTT. Translation: CASSERGTTDTQYF.

V is TRBV21-1 and J is TRBJ2-5. TRBV21-1 is a pseudogene locus. This CDR3 comprises 13 residues. CDR3 protein: CASSMELRKTQYF. CDR3 in DNA: TGTGCCAGCAGCATGGAGCTTCGGAAGACCCAGTACTTC.

The rearrangement joins TRBV20-1 to TRBJ2-4; D is unresolved. Trimming removed 1 base from V and 0 bases from J, with 16 bases in between. In germline, CDR1 is DFQATT, CDR2 SNEGSKA (reference sequence). The CDR3 consists of 17 residues. CDR3 sequence: CSARGWADNLAKNIQYF. The CDR3, as DNA: TGCAGTGCTAGAGGATGGGCAGATAACTTAGCCAAAAACATTCAGTACTTC.

Ten or more counts support this clonotype. CDR3 nucleotide sequence: TGTGCCAGCAGCCACCGGGGTCCGGGGGCGGATGGCACAGATACGCAGTATTTT. It is translated as CASSHRGPGADGTDTQYF. V and J are TRBV4-2 and TRBJ2-3, with D possibly called TRBD1 or TRBD2 (6 bases each). CDR1 and CDR2 from the germline V gene are LGHNA and YNFKEQ. The V end lost 3 bases, the J end lost 1 base, and 20 bases lay between the germline ends. The CDR3 runs to 18 residues.

Only a few counts were recorded for this clonotype. The V and J genes are TRBV11-2 and TRBJ2-5; D may correspond to TRBD1 or TRBD2 (6 bases each). The CDR3 has 16 residues. Germline CDR1 reads SGHAT; CDR2 reads FQNNGV. With 5 bases removed from V and 7 bases from J, the gap between germline ends came to 23 bases. For the CDR3, the DNA is TGTGCCAGCAGCAAACTGTCTGGCGGGACAATAGGGACCCAGTACTTC. Translating gives CASSKLSGGTIGTQYF.

V and J are TRBV12-3 or TRBV12-4 and TRBJ2-7; TRBD2 aligns across 7 bases. The junction had 15 bases not matched to a gene; V was cut back by 7 bases and J by 6 bases. The CDR3 totals 15 residues. This CDR3 is CASTSGRGGKGEQYF. DNA for the CDR3: TGTGCCAGCACCTCCGGCCGCGGGGGAAAGGGCGAGCAGTACTTC.

The table lists this clonotype with a few counts. This chain connects TRBV4-1 to TRBJ1-3, with 7 bases fitting TRBD1. The germline V gene has CDR1 MGHRA and CDR2 YSYEKL. CDR3 length: 17 amino acids. The V segment lost 0 bases and the J segment 2 bases; nucleotides outside the gene matches: 7. This chain's CDR3 is CASSQDFRTGTGNTIYF. The CDR3 DNA sequence: TGCGCCAGCAGCCAAGATTTCAGGACAGGAACTGGAAACACCATATATTTT.

The table lists this clonotype with a few counts. The V and J genes are TRBV5-4 and TRBJ2-5, with no clear D. V was clipped by 4 bases and J by 1 base, with 11 bases between them. Germline V CDR1 and CDR2: SGHNT, YYREEE (reference sequence). This CDR3 is 14 amino acids long. CDR3 sequence reads: CASSPLPIQETQYF. The CDR3 bases are TGTGCCAGCAGCCCACTTCCAATCCAAGAGACCCAGTACTTC.

This clonotype was detected only a few times. V and J are TRBV5-4 and TRBJ2-7; TRBD2 aligns across 8 bases. The CDR3 loop spans 17 amino acids. The junction had 9 bases not matched to a gene; V was cut back by 0 bases and J by 1 base. The germline CDR1 and CDR2 sequences are SGHNT and YYREEE (reference sequence). CDR3 DNA: TGTGCCAGCAGCTTGGATGCCGGGACTAGAGGTTCCTACGAGCAGTACTTC. This codes for CASSLDAGTRGSYEQYF.

Turning to this clonotype: A read error may be the cause here, since a much bigger clone is one base away. CDR3 region: CSASPERGETQYF. CDR3 DNA sequence: TGCAGTGCTAGTCCGGAAAGGGGAGAGACCCAGTACTTC. This chain uses TRBV20-1 with TRBJ2-5; D might be TRBD1 (5 bases). Germline loops: CDR1 DFQATT, CDR2 SNEGSKA (reference sequence). The CDR3 is 13 residues long. V lost 3 bases to trimming and J lost 4 bases, with 12 bases between them.

The CDR3: CASTRGEMNTEAFF. In DNA form, the CDR3 reads TGCGCCAGCACCCGGGGCGAAATGAACACTGAAGCTTTCTTT. V usage is TRBV5-1 and J usage is TRBJ1-1; D possibly corresponds to TRBD1 (5 bases). Germline V lookup: CDR1 SGHRS, CDR2 YFSETQ. The CDR3 length is 14 residues. Trimming pared 6 bases from V and 0 bases from J, leaving 12 bases between.

This clonotype was counted only a few times. V and J are TRBV4-1 and TRBJ1-1; D is unclear. Trimming pared 4 bases from V and 4 bases from J, leaving 13 bases between. CDR1 and CDR2 from the germline V gene are MGHRA and YSYEKL. The CDR3 runs 14 residues. CDR3 nucleotides: TGCGCCAGCAGCCGTGGCAGCTCGGTCACTGAAGCTTTCTTT. Translating it yields CASSRGSSVTEAFF.

In its sample, this clonotype was seen a few times. The CDR3 region has the DNA TGTGCCACCAGTGATTTCACAATCCGGGACCCCCGGGAGCAGTACTTC. Amino acid sequence: CATSDFTIRDPREQYF. This chain joins TRBV24-1 and TRBJ2-7; perhaps D is TRBD1 or TRBD2 (5 bases each). Deletions cut 1 base from V and 7 bases from J, with 19 bases between. In germline, CDR1 is KGHDR, CDR2 SFDVKD. This CDR3 region has 16 residues.